The rows below give T cell receptor beta chains drawn from one sample of a study of shared clonotypes between healthy human individuals. Profiling relied on immunoSEQ multiplex PCR, and the TCRdb table lists in-frame clones only, not all of them. The table lists about 820,000 clones, 92% of them singletons. Sequencing was performed on naive CD8+ T cells sorted from blood. All receptors derive from a man aged 30 to 39 in good health. CDR3s include the opening cysteine and the closing phenylalanine or tryptophan. Fields, in order: clone size, J gene, D gene, CDR3 length, V gene, CDR3 protein, CDR3 DNA. A D gene is named only where the DNA matches it firmly. Size is omitted from some rows. Given values are once, few, many or a class for expanded clones.

NA | TRBJ1-2 | NA | 13 | TRBV7-2 | CASSLDGRGGYTF | TGTGCCAGCAGCTTAGACGGGCGGGGTGGCTACACCTTC
NA | TRBJ2-5 | NA | 11 | TRBV7-6 | CASSKGGTQYF | TGTGCCAGCAGCAAGGGAGGGACCCAGTACTTC
NA | TRBJ2-2 | NA | 10 | TRBV9 | CASYTGELFF | TGTGCCAGTTATACCGGGGAGCTGTTTTTT
NA | TRBJ2-7 | TRBD1 | 13 | TRBV2 | CASKQGESYEQYF | TGTGCCAGCAAGCAGGGGGAATCCTACGAGCAGTACTTC
NA | TRBJ2-3 | NA | 16 | TRBV27 | CASSLLSSTGSDTQYF | TGTGCCAGCAGTTTGCTTTCTTCGACGGGGTCGGATACGCAGTATTTT
NA | TRBJ2-1 | TRBD2 | 16 | TRBV7-3 | CASSPAGLAADNEQFF | TGTGCCAGCAGCCCCGCGGGACTAGCGGCCGACAATGAGCAGTTCTTC
NA | TRBJ1-1 | NA | 15 | TRBV28 | CASSLKSTWATEAFF | TGTGCCAGCAGTTTAAAATCAACATGGGCCACTGAAGCTTTCTTT
NA | TRBJ1-1 | TRBD1 | 15 | TRBV5-4 | CASSFSGGWDTEAFF | TGTGCCAGCAGCTTTTCAGGGGGCTGGGACACTGAAGCTTTCTTT
NA | TRBJ2-7 | NA | 15 | TRBV6-5 | CASSLTENLAYEQYF | TGTGCCAGCAGCCTGACTGAAAACCTAGCCTACGAGCAGTACTTC
NA | TRBJ2-1 | NA | 11 | TRBV14 | CASSWGYWQFF | TGTGCCAGCAGCTGGGGATATTGGCAGTTCTTC
once | TRBJ2-7 | TRBD2 | 12 | TRBV29-1 | CSVDGGLHEQYF | TGCAGCGTCGACGGGGGGTTGCACGAGCAGTACTTC
NA | TRBJ2-4 | NA | 15 | TRBV6-1 | CASSERRLAKNIQYF | TGTGCCAGCAGTGAACGTAGGCTAGCCAAAAACATTCAGTACTTC
NA | TRBJ2-2 | NA | 14 | TRBV7-9 | CASSFPVGAGELFF | TGTGCCAGCAGCTTCCCGGTGGGGGCCGGGGAGCTGTTTTTT
few | TRBJ2-7 | TRBD1 | 15 | TRBV9 | CASSVGTGRSYEQYF | TGTGCCAGCAGCGTGGGGACAGGCCGCTCCTACGAGCAGTACTTC
NA | TRBJ2-2 | NA | 11 | TRBV5-4 | CASSGAGELFF | TGTGCCAGCAGCGGGGCCGGGGAGCTGTTTTTT
once | TRBJ2-7 | NA | 11 | TRBV5-1 | CASRYSGEQYF | TGCGCCAGCAGATATTCTGGCGAGCAGTACTTC
NA | TRBJ2-7 | NA | 14 | TRBV28 | CASSPGSVSYEQYF | TGTGCCAGCAGCCCCGGGTCCGTATCCTACGAGCAGTACTTC
NA | TRBJ2-5 | TRBD2 | 14 | TRBV7-6 | CASSLGGGVETQYF | TGTGCCAGCAGCTTAGGGGGGGGAGTAGAGACCCAGTACTTC
once | TRBJ1-2 | NA | 15 | TRBV4-3 | CASSQDTRGAYGYTF | TGCGCCAGCAGCCAAGATACCAGAGGGGCCTATGGCTACACCTTC
NA | TRBJ1-1 | NA | 12 | TRBV7-9 | CASTAGGAYAFF | TGTGCCAGCACCGCTGGGGGGGCTTATGCTTTCTTT
NA | TRBJ1-4 | NA | 15 | TRBV4-1 | CASSPFGRKDEKLFF | TGCGCCAGCAGCCCATTTGGCCGTAAAGATGAAAAACTGTTTTTT
NA | TRBJ2-1 | NA | 14 | TRBV5-1 | CASSFRGRYNEQFF | TGCGCCAGCAGCTTCCGGGGGCGTTACAATGAGCAGTTCTTC
NA | TRBJ2-7 | TRBD2 | 16 | TRBV28 | CASSLVGLPRSYEQYF | TGTGCCAGCAGTTTAGTGGGACTACCCCGGTCCTACGAGCAGTACTTC
NA | TRBJ1-3 | NA | 16 | TRBV18 | CASSPPRGGTENTIYF | TGTGCCAGCTCACCCCCTCGGGGCGGTACGGAAAACACCATATATTTT
NA | TRBJ2-1 | TRBD2 | 16 | TRBV7-9 | CASRVSGNASYNEQFF | TGTGCCAGCAGGGTTAGCGGGAATGCGTCCTACAATGAGCAGTTCTTC
NA | TRBJ2-3 | TRBD1 | 17 | TRBV4-1 | CASSQEWTGVGTDTQYF | TGCGCCAGCAGCCAAGAGTGGACAGGGGTGGGCACAGATACGCAGTATTTT
NA | TRBJ2-1 | TRBD2 | 16 | TRBV11-2 | CASSLVVAGIYNEQFF | TGTGCCAGCAGCTTAGTGGTAGCGGGAATCTACAATGAGCAGTTCTTC
NA | TRBJ1-4 | NA | 14 | TRBV25-1 | CASSFGGIREKLFF | TGTGCCAGCAGTTTTGGGGGCATTCGTGAAAAACTGTTTTTT
few | TRBJ2-2 | TRBD2 | 16 | TRBV27 | CASSTVESGKGGELFF | TGTGCCAGCAGTACCGTAGAGAGCGGGAAGGGCGGGGAGCTGTTTTTT
once | TRBJ2-7 | TRBD1 | 19 | TRBV5-1 | CASSEASPGTGVLSYEQYF | TGCGCCAGCAGCGAAGCCTCCCCCGGGACAGGGGTCCTGAGCTACGAGCAGTACTTC
NA | TRBJ1-5 | NA | 13 | TRBV7-9 | CASSPDGNQPQHF | TGTGCCAGCAGCCCTGACGGCAATCAGCCCCAGCATTTT
NA | TRBJ2-1 | TRBD1 | 14 | TRBV30 | CAWNGQGARNEQFF | TGTGCCTGGAATGGACAGGGGGCGCGAAATGAGCAGTTCTTC
NA | TRBJ2-7 | NA | 15 | TRBV11-2 | CASSLYPRTAYEQYF | TGTGCCAGCAGCTTATACCCCCGGACAGCCTACGAGCAGTACTTC
NA | TRBJ1-4 | NA | 14 | TRBV7-9 | CASSFGQVNEKLFF | TGTGCCAGCAGCTTCGGACAAGTTAATGAAAAACTGTTTTTT
NA | TRBJ2-5 | NA | 12 | TRBV15 | CATSEPAETQYF | TGTGCCACCAGCGAACCCGCGGAGACCCAGTACTTC
NA | TRBJ2-7 | TRBD2 | 16 | TRBV28 | CASSSITSGSKYEQYF | TGTGCCAGCAGTAGCATCACTAGCGGGAGTAAATACGAGCAGTACTTC
NA | TRBJ2-1 | NA | 12 | TRBV27 | CASSSGTNEQFF | TGTGCCAGCAGTTCGGGGACTAATGAGCAGTTCTTC
NA | TRBJ1-3 | NA | 15 | TRBV10-3 | CAISYDSNSGNTIYF | TGTGCCATCAGTTACGACAGTAACTCTGGAAACACCATATATTTT
NA | TRBJ2-7 | NA | 14 | TRBV10-2 | CASSEWLNSGEQYF | TGCGCCAGCAGTGAGTGGCTTAACTCGGGCGAGCAGTACTTC
NA | TRBJ2-4 | NA | 16 | TRBV5-8 | CASSLTGALAKNIQYF | TGTGCCAGCAGCTTGACGGGGGCACTAGCCAAAAACATTCAGTACTTC
NA | TRBJ2-2 | TRBD2 | 17 | TRBV10-2 | CASSEIPGGPGTGELFF | TGCGCCAGCAGTGAGATACCGGGAGGGCCTGGCACCGGGGAGCTGTTTTTT
NA | TRBJ2-2 | NA | 15 | TRBV10-3 | CAISGGTTNTGELFF | TGTGCCATCAGTGGAGGGACAACGAACACCGGGGAGCTGTTTTTT
NA | TRBJ1-1 | TRBD1 | 17 | TRBV4-1 | CASSEYTSGQTNTEAFF | TGCGCCAGCAGCGAGTACACTTCGGGACAGACGAACACTGAAGCTTTCTTT
NA | TRBJ2-2 | NA | 19 | TRBV10-3 | CAISESTLGIASNTGELFF | TGTGCCATCAGTGAGTCGACTCTTGGGATAGCATCGAACACCGGGGAGCTGTTTTTT
NA | TRBJ1-4 | NA | 16 | TRBV4-1 | CASSLRQARSNEKLFF | TGCGCCAGCAGCCTCCGACAGGCAAGGTCTAATGAAAAACTGTTTTTT
NA | TRBJ2-5 | NA | 15 | TRBV6-1 | CASTSDSSSGETQYF | TGTGCCAGCACCTCGGACAGTTCGTCGGGGGAGACCCAGTACTTC
few | TRBJ1-2 | NA | 15 | TRBV27 | CASSLGPGMGYGYTF | TGTGCCAGCAGTTTAGGGCCGGGGATGGGCTATGGCTACACCTTC
NA | TRBJ2-1 | TRBD2 | 13 | TRBV6-6 | CASSTGLANEQFF | TGTGCCAGCAGTACGGGACTAGCAAATGAGCAGTTCTTC
NA | TRBJ2-7 | NA | 12 | TRBV4-1 | CASSLNSYEQYF | TGCGCCAGCAGCCTGAACTCCTACGAGCAGTACTTC
NA | TRBJ1-2 | NA | 18 | TRBV9 | CASSQEYPVTHSDYGYTF | TGTGCCAGCAGCCAAGAGTATCCGGTGACCCATTCCGACTATGGCTACACCTTC